This TCR beta chain stems from a study of blood T cells in healthy people across ages. Trimming took off 4 bases at V and 5 bases at J, with 7 bases between the two ends. The CDR3 consists of 12 residues. Germline CDR1 reads SGHTA; CDR2 reads FQGNSA. Russia was home to the donors, healthy Caucasian individuals aged about 6 to 90. Alongside a J-beta primer mix, a sample-barcoded 5' primer served in a second PCR lasting roughly 6 to 11 cycles. TCRdb re-derived calls from the 5' RACE reads in MiXCR, one entry per CDR3 protein. The sample gives about 2 million distinct CDR3 sequences, roughly 49% of which show up once; 2.1% is in the top ten.

Input material: blood. J is TRBJ2-3 and V is TRBV7-2; D is unclear. The sequence was collected from a middle-aged woman in good health. The CDR3 bases are TGTGCCAGCAGCTCGTGGAGAGATACGCAGTATTTT. It is translated as CASSSWRDTQYF.